This TCR beta chain was sequenced during a study of blood T cell repertoires in COVID-19. As for the study in general: The cDNA or gDNA used as material had been derived from T cells, B-cell-depleted T cells, or PBMCs.

Original analysis: Reference gene primer amplification gave nucleated cell count estimates. Profiled with immunoSEQ multiplex PCR; TCRdb holds only in-frame clones, not every one. Clone size and V and J calls were adopted from that table, with D and trimming inferred from the DNA. The table includes about 250,000 clones, about 84% detected once. This TCR was sampled from a woman older than 75 with COVID-19, enrolled during active disease. The material sequenced was peripheral blood.

This CDR3 is CASSWDNSGGGYTF. CDR3 DNA: TGTGCCAGCAGCTGGGACAACTCAGGAGGAGGCTACACCTTC. V is TRBV7-3 and J is TRBJ1-2; a possible D gene is TRBD1 (6 bases). CDR1 and CDR2 (germline): SGHTA, FQGTGA. The CDR3 has 14 amino acids. Trimming pared 4 bases from V and 8 bases from J, leaving 17 bases between.